The 32 T cell receptor beta chains listed next were all sequenced from one sample in a study of blood T cell repertoires in COVID-19. The assay was immunoSEQ multiplex PCR, and TCRdb's table has in-frame clones only and misses some. The top ten clones hold 1.3% of a sample with roughly 220,000 clones, approximately 80% of them seen once. Sequenced material: PBMCs or T cells enriched from blood (not recorded which). The receptors were sampled from a woman aged 40-49 years with acute COVID-19.

The V and J genes are TRBV6-5 and TRBJ1-3, with 7 bases fitting TRBD1. The germline gives CDR1 MNHEY, CDR2 SVGAGI. There are 13 residues in the CDR3. The ends lost 5 bases at V and 4 bases at J; junction bases unmatched: 2. For the CDR3, the DNA is TGTGCCAGCAGTCTACAGGGGGGAAACACCATATATTTT. This gives the protein CASSLQGGNTIYF.

The genes are TRBV19 and TRBJ1-2; no definite D call. This CDR3 contains 12 residues. Germline V gene data show CDR1 as LNHDA and CDR2 as SQIVND (reference sequence). V lost 6 bases to trimming and J lost 4 bases, with 9 bases between them. CDR3: CASRREGYGYTF. The CDR3 nucleotides are TGTGCCAGTAGAAGAGAGGGCTATGGCTACACCTTC.

This chain uses TRBV5-8 with TRBJ1-1; 8 bases fit TRBD1. The CDR3 covers 15 residues. CDR1 and CDR2 (germline): SGHTS, YDEGEE. V shed 4 bases, J shed 3 bases, and the junction held 8 bases outside the gene matches. The CDR3: CASSRTGNADTEAFF. The DNA for the CDR3 is TGTGCCAGCAGCCGGACAGGGAATGCAGACACTGAAGCTTTCTTT.

A single count supports this clone. The J gene is TRBJ1-1, the V gene TRBV20-1, with a weak D call TRBD1 (5 bases). The CDR3 length is 11 residues. CDR1 is DFQATT and CDR2 is SNEGSKA in the germline V gene (reference sequence). Trimming stripped 3 bases from V and 10 bases from J, with 12 bases between. CDR3 in DNA: TGCAGTGCTAGTTGGGCAGGGCGAGCTTTCTTT. As protein: CSASWAGRAFF.

Here the CDR3 reads CASSPGSETQYF. CDR3 DNA sequence: TGTGCCAGCAGCCCCGGGAGTGAGACCCAGTACTTC. This sequence joins TRBV2 and TRBJ2-5, with D possibly being TRBD2 (6 bases). The V end was cut by 6 bases, the J end by 5 bases, with 10 bases between. There are 12 residues in the CDR3. Germline-derived CDR1 and CDR2 are SNHLY and FYNNEI.

The sample holds one count of this clone. The V call is TRBV6-5, the J call TRBJ2-1, with 8 positions matching TRBD2. Per the germline V gene, CDR1 is MNHEY and CDR2 is SVGAGI. This CDR3 has 13 amino acids. The V and J ends lost 4 bases and 9 bases, in that order; junction bases with no gene match: 5. CDR3 in DNA: TGTGCCAGCAGTTCCGGACGGGGGGGTGAGCAGTTCTTC. Amino acids: CASSSGRGGEQFF.

The V and J genes are TRBV23-1 and TRBJ2-3, with 7 bases that match TRBD1. TRBV23-1 falls under the ORF class, with uncertain function. CDR3 length: 20 residues. Trimming at V came to 2 bases and at J to 2 bases, leaving 19 bases not matched to a gene. In nucleotides, the CDR3 is TGCGCCAGCAGTCAACCGGGACAGCCACCCGTTCGGGGTGACACAGATACGCAGTATTTT. Protein sequence: CASSQPGQPPVRGDTDTQYF.

This chain connects TRBV2 to TRBJ2-1, with TRBD2 matching 15 bases. The germline gives CDR1 SNHLY, CDR2 FYNNEI. The CDR3 contains 13 residues. The trim removed 6 bases at V and 12 bases at J, leaving 3 bases unmatched. CDR3 coding DNA: TGTGCCAGCAGAGCGGGACTAGCGGGAGGGCAGTTCTTC. Encoded protein: CASRAGLAGGQFF.

This chain connects TRBV5-5 to TRBJ2-2; no clear D. Trimming stripped 3 bases from V and 3 bases from J, with 6 bases between. This CDR3 is 13 amino acids long. In germline, CDR1 is SGHKS, CDR2 YYEKEE (reference sequence). The CDR3 DNA sequence: TGTGCCAGCAGCTCTTACTACACCGGGGAGCTGTTTTTT. Translated, it gives CASSSYYTGELFF.

The CDR3 is CSVLYPRDSIYEQYF. CDR3 sequence (DNA): TGCAGCGTTCTCTACCCCCGGGACAGTATCTACGAGCAGTACTTC. The chain combines TRBV29-1 with TRBJ2-7, with TRBD1 identical over 7 bases. Germline V gives CDR1 SQVTM, CDR2 ANQGSEA. The CDR3 runs to 15 residues. The trim removed 5 bases at V and 3 bases at J, leaving 13 bases unmatched.

This rearrangement joins TRBV5-3 to TRBJ2-5; unclear D gene. TRBV5-3 is an open reading frame, and its role is uncertain. CDR3 length: 10 amino acids. V dropped 9 bases and J dropped 7 bases, with 10 bases sitting between them. Written as DNA, the CDR3 is TGTGCCAAATCCCCCGGGACCCAGTACTTC. It specifies CAKSPGTQYF.

This clone was seen only once. Here the CDR3 DNA reads TGTGCCAGCTCAAACCGACAGGATCCCACCGGGGAGCTGTTTTTT. As protein: CASSNRQDPTGELFF. V gene TRBV18 combines with J gene TRBJ2-2; tentative D call: TRBD1 (6 bases). The CDR3 runs 15 residues. Trimming pared 5 bases from V and 4 bases from J, leaving 14 bases between. CDR1 is KGHSH, CDR2 LQKENI, per germline.

The chain joins TRBV18 to TRBJ1-3; possibly TRBD1 for D (5 bases). V shed 5 bases and J shed 4 bases, with 9 bases lying between them. This CDR3 is built from 13 residues. Looked up from germline, CDR1 is KGHSH and CDR2 is LQKENI. The CDR3 region is CASSNRSGNTIYF. In DNA, the CDR3 is TGTGCCAGCTCAAACAGGTCCGGAAACACCATATATTTT.

The gene calls are TRBV12-3 or TRBV12-4 and TRBJ1-1; 8 nucleotides agree with TRBD1. The V and J ends lost 8 bases and 4 bases, in that order; junction bases with no gene match: 6. The CDR3 runs 13 residues. The CDR3 sequence is CASSFTGGTEAFF. As DNA, the CDR3 is TGTGCCAGCTCCTTCACAGGGGGCACTGAAGCTTTCTTT.

The J gene is TRBJ2-7, the V gene TRBV7-3; 7 bases agree with TRBD1. J was trimmed by 10 bases and V by 2 bases; bases with no gene match: 8. CDR1 and CDR2 from the germline V gene are SGHTA and FQGTGA. This CDR3 has 13 residues. The CDR3 sequence: CASSLGIGTEQYF. The CDR3, as DNA: TGTGCCAGCAGCTTAGGAATTGGGACAGAACAGTACTTC.

The chain combines TRBV2 with TRBJ2-7; 14 bases agree with TRBD2. CDR3 length: 14 amino acids. Per the germline V gene, CDR1 is SNHLY and CDR2 is FYNNEI. V was clipped by 7 bases and J by 5 bases; unmatched bases: 4. CDR3 nucleotide sequence: TGTGCCAGCACGGGACTAGCGGGAGTCCACGAGCAGTACTTC. This gives the protein CASTGLAGVHEQYF.

The chain couples TRBV19 to TRBJ2-3; 7 nucleotides match TRBD2. Looked up from germline, CDR1 is LNHDA and CDR2 is SQIVND (reference sequence). V lost 9 bases, J lost 2 bases, and 5 bases stayed unmatched. There are 13 residues in the CDR3. The CDR3 nucleotides read TGTGCCAGCTCCGGGACTAACACAGATACGCAGTATTTT. It translates to CASSGTNTDTQYF.

The chain uses TRBV10-3 and TRBJ2-1; the match to TRBD2 covers 14 bases. V gave up 10 bases and J gave up 6 bases; unmatched junction bases: 14. The CDR3 is 17 amino acids. The germline gives CDR1 ENHRY, CDR2 SYGVKD. The DNA for the CDR3 is TGTGCCACCCAGACTAGCGGGAGGGCCGCGGGTGGCAATGAGCAGTTCTTC. Protein sequence: CATQTSGRAAGGNEQFF.

The CDR3: CASRIGGRADTEAFF. CDR3 nucleotides: TGTGCCAGCCGAATAGGTGGCAGGGCCGACACTGAAGCTTTCTTT. The rearrangement uses TRBV28 and TRBJ1-1; maybe TRBD1 (5 bases). V gave up 8 bases and J gave up 3 bases, with 19 bases separating them. This CDR3 region has 15 residues. Germline V gene data show CDR1 as MDHEN and CDR2 as SYDVKM.

The genes are TRBV19 and TRBJ1-4; perhaps TRBD1 as D (5 bases). Trimming pared 4 bases from V and 5 bases from J, leaving 14 bases between. Per the germline V gene, CDR1 is LNHDA and CDR2 is SQIVND (reference sequence). The CDR3 is 15 residues long. The CDR3 sequence: CASSSPRGLNEKLFF. The CDR3 DNA reads as TGTGCCAGTAGTAGCCCAAGGGGTCTCAATGAAAAACTGTTTTTT.

This sequence joins TRBV21-1 and TRBJ1-1; TRBD1 is the table's D call and was not checked against the DNA. TRBV21-1 is deemed a pseudogene. This CDR3 has 17 residues. The CDR3 spells CASGRQGARAHNTEAFF. The CDR3 nucleotides are TGTGCCAGCGGTAGACAGGGGGCGCGGGCCCACAACACTGAAGCTTTCTTT.

The V call is TRBV6-1, the J call TRBJ1-4; 7 bases line up with TRBD1. The CDR3 consists of 16 residues. The J segment lost 4 bases and the V segment lost 0 bases, leaving 5 bases of the junction unmatched. The germline gives CDR1 MNHNS, CDR2 SASEGT. Written as DNA, the CDR3 is TGTGCCAGCAGTGAAGCGAGGGGACAGTTTAATGAAAAACTGTTTTTT. Its protein product is CASSEARGQFNEKLFF.

This clone was detected only a few times. J is TRBJ1-4 and V is TRBV5-1; 7 positions match TRBD1. The CDR3 totals 15 residues. The V gene end was trimmed by 4 bases and the J gene end by 8 bases; junction bases not matched to a gene: 11. Germline-derived CDR1 and CDR2 are SGHRS and YFSETQ. CDR3 region: CASSTTGSAIEKLFF. CDR3 nucleotides: TGCGCCAGCAGCACGACAGGGAGCGCGATCGAAAAACTGTTTTTT.

This chain uses TRBV5-6 with TRBJ1-5; no firm D call. Trimming took off 4 bases at V and 7 bases at J, with 9 bases between the two ends. The CDR3 sequence is 12 residues long. Germline V CDR1 and CDR2: SGHDT, YYEEEE. The CDR3 DNA is TGTGCCAGCAGCCTCTCGGGGCAGCCCCAGCATTTT. Protein sequence: CASSLSGQPQHF.

This clone was seen a handful of times. The chain has TRBV5-4 and TRBJ2-2; D ambiguous. Looked up from germline, CDR1 is SGHNT and CDR2 is YYREEE (reference sequence). This CDR3 is 14 amino acids long. V was shortened by 2 bases and J by 6 bases, with 11 bases between the two germline ends. This CDR3 reads CASSFYLVPGELFF. The CDR3 coding sequence is TGTGCCAGCAGCTTTTACCTAGTCCCCGGGGAGCTGTTTTTT.

This clone has only one observation. This chain uses TRBV10-3 with TRBJ1-5, with no clear D. Germline values: CDR1 ENHRY, CDR2 SYGVKD. V was trimmed by 0 bases and J by 4 bases, leaving 7 bases between them. The length of the CDR3 is 14 residues. As DNA, the CDR3 is TGTGCCATCAGTGAGTCGATCGGGAATCAGCCCCAGCATTTT. This encodes CAISESIGNQPQHF.

Only one count was recorded for this clone. The chain employs TRBV11-2 and TRBJ1-2; the match to TRBD1 covers 10 bases. Germline V gives CDR1 SGHAT, CDR2 FQNNGV. The CDR3 spans 15 residues. The ends lost 4 bases at V and 7 bases at J; junction bases unmatched: 9. This chain's CDR3 is CASSSTDRGIAGYTF. CDR3 DNA: TGTGCCAGCAGCTCGACGGACAGGGGGATCGCTGGCTACACCTTC. Complete variable domain (other parts from reference TRBV11-2 and TRBJ1-2): EAGVAQSPRYKIIEKRQSVAFWCNPISGHATLYWYQQILGQGPKLLIQFQNNGVVDDSQLPKDRFSAERLKGVDSTLKIQPAKLEDSAVYLCASSSTDRGIAGYTFGSGTRLTVV.

The chain couples TRBV4-3 to TRBJ1-1; 7 bases are a match to TRBD1. The germline gives CDR1 LGHNA, CDR2 YSLEER. The CDR3 loop spans 14 amino acids. V was pared by 2 bases and J by 4 bases, with 4 bases of the junction left unmatched. CDR3 nucleotides: TGCGCCAGCAGCCAAACAGGGGAGAGCACTGAAGCTTTCTTT. It translates to CASSQTGESTEAFF.

This chain links TRBV29-1 with TRBJ1-3; weak D call: TRBD1 (6 bases). The CDR3 length is 14 residues. Per germline, CDR1 SQVTM and CDR2 ANQGSEA. V lost 5 bases to trimming and J lost 2 bases, with 13 bases between them. CDR3 nucleotides: TGCAGCGTTTGGGCGGGGGCAACTGGAAACACCATATATTTT. Its translation: CSVWAGATGNTIYF.

The rearrangement uses TRBV24-1 and TRBJ2-5; tentatively, D is TRBD2 (5 bases). The CDR3 is made up of 14 amino acids. From germline, CDR1 is KGHDR and CDR2 SFDVKD. Trimming took 2 bases from V and 1 from J, leaving 7 bases between them. DNA for the CDR3: TGTGCCACCAGTGATTGGGGAGCCCAAGAGACCCAGTACTTC. Its translation: CATSDWGAQETQYF.

For this clone: Other DNA sequences of this sample code for an identical CDR3. The DNA of the CDR3 is TGTGCCAGCAGTTTATCCCAGGGCTCCTACGAGCAGTACTTC. Translated: CASSLSQGSYEQYF. The chain is built from TRBV27 and TRBJ2-7, with D tentatively TRBD1 (5 bases). V was clipped by 0 bases and J by 0 bases, with 6 bases between them. CDR3 length: 14 amino acids. CDR1 and CDR2 from the germline V gene are MNHEY and SMNVEV (reference sequence).

On this clone itself: Other DNA sequences within the sample encode an identical CDR3. The rearrangement uses TRBV18 and TRBJ2-2; weak D call: TRBD1 (5 bases). V lost 3 bases and J lost 0, with 11 bases in between. The CDR3 consists of 16 residues. In germline, CDR1 is KGHSH, CDR2 LQKENI. The CDR3 nucleotides read TGTGCCAGCTCACCCTTAGGACAAGCGAACACCGGGGAGCTGTTTTTT. It codes for CASSPLGQANTGELFF.